This TCR beta chain came from a study of beta chain features in type 1 diabetes. General study points: TCRB CDR3 length was moderately but significantly reduced in all four CD4+ subsets of Type 1 diabetes patients. PCR might favor shorter templates, equally in patients and controls.

Expressed TCRB transcripts got sequenced, as all isolated RNA was reverse transcribed. Here immunoSEQ multiplex PCR was the method, and the copy in TCRdb shows in-frame clones only, minus some. The table records 350,000 to 450,000 clones, approximately 14% of them present only once. Researchers reported sorting CD4+ naive, central memory, regulatory and stem cell-like memory cells via CD45RO/CCR7/CD25/CD127/CD95/CD27. Worth noting for this clone: Its matching antigen is unknown.

Sequences were obtained from naive CD4+ T cells from blood. The sequence derives from a man aged 30-40 years in good health.

CDR3 bases: TGCGCCAGCAGCCAATCGTTCCGGGACAGAAATCAGCCCCAGCATTTT. Encoded protein: CASSQSFRDRNQPQHF. The chain has TRBV4-1 and TRBJ1-5; TRBD1 matches 7 bases. V was clipped by 2 bases and J by 4 bases; unmatched bases: 8. The CDR3 consists of 16 residues. The germline gives CDR1 MGHRA, CDR2 YSYEKL.